A single TCR beta chain is shown here with its context. This entry belongs to a study of blood T cell repertoires in COVID-19. Study-wide context: The United States, Italy and Spain were the sources of the acute and convalescent COVID-19 samples.

Some clones are missing from TCRdb's copy, which holds only in-frame ones; the method was immunoSEQ multiplex PCR. Among about 160,000 clones listed, roughly 87% were seen once. The trim removed 8 bases at V and 0 bases at J, leaving 4 bases unmatched. The CDR3 consists of 15 residues. CDR1 is LNHNV and CDR2 is YYDKDF in the germline V gene (reference sequence). This sequence originates from a woman aged 55-75 years who had recovered from COVID-19. What was sequenced was peripheral blood. This chain connects TRBV15 to TRBJ2-6, with TRBD1 identical over 7 bases. CDR3 sequence (DNA): TGTGCCACCGAACAGGGGCTCTCTGGGGCCAACGTCCTGACTTTC. Amino acids: CATEQGLSGANVLTF.